At least ten counts were recorded for the clone carrying this TCR beta chain. The CDR3 loop spans 17 amino acids. Germline V gene data show CDR1 as LGHNA and CDR2 as YNFKEQ. V was clipped by 3 bases and J by 3 bases; unmatched bases: 10. The record originates from a study of identical twins. TCRdb redid the calling of the 5' RACE reads with MiXCR, one entry per CDR3 protein. The sample includes 300,000 to 350,000 distinct CDR3 sequences, around an eighth of them seen just once. This same sample was also taken into another study, of yellow fever vaccine responses in identical twins.

This chain joins TRBV4-2 and TRBJ2-3; TRBD1 matches at 9 bases. The sample was CD8+ T cells sorted from blood. The TCR originated in a woman between 18 and 29 years old in good health. Here the CDR3 reads CASSQGTGWFGTDTQYF. The CDR3 bases are TGTGCCAGCAGCCAGGGGACAGGGTGGTTTGGTACAGATACGCAGTATTTT.